The 18 T cell receptor beta chains in this list originate from one sample, sequenced in a study of response to subunit inactivated influenza vaccine. TCRdb used MiXCR to reprocess the RT-PCR reads, holding one entry per CDR3 protein. The table records roughly 700,000 distinct CDR3 sequences, approximately 15% of them present only once. The sequenced sample was PBMCs from blood, obtained approximately 15 days before vaccination. The receptors were sampled from a man aged 45-60 years who received an inactivated influenza vaccine.

This clonotype was recorded a few times. This chain links TRBV20-1 with TRBJ2-7; TRBD2 agrees at 12 bases. Germline V lookup: CDR1 DFQATT, CDR2 SNEGSKA (reference sequence). There are 14 residues in the CDR3. Trimming removed 6 bases from V and 4 bases from J; junction bases left unmatched: 7. The CDR3 DNA sequence: TGCAGTGCGCTATCGACTAGCGGGAGTTACGAGCAGTACTTC. Protein sequence: CSALSTSGSYEQYF.

This clonotype was recorded many times. The chain employs TRBV29-1 and TRBJ2-1; TRBD1 aligns across 7 bases. This CDR3 comprises 15 residues. The V gene's germline CDR1 is SQVTM and CDR2 ANQGSEA. Trimming took 7 bases from V and 3 from J; bases not matched to a gene: 12. For the CDR3, the DNA is TGCAGCGCTGAGGGTGGACAGGCGAACTACAATGAGCAGTTCTTC. Translation gives CSAEGGQANYNEQFF.

This clonotype was found many times. The V gene is TRBV28, the J gene TRBJ2-3; D unresolved. CDR3 length equals 13 residues. Trimming shortened V by 8 bases and J by 4 bases, and 13 bases separated the two germline ends. From germline, CDR1 is MDHEN and CDR2 SYDVKM. CDR3 DNA: TGTGCCAGCCGCGCTCAGAGCCCAGATACGCAGTATTTT. Its translation: CASRAQSPDTQYF.

Regarding this clonotype: Being one base from a much bigger clone, this may be a read error. DNA of the CDR3: TGTGCCAGTAGTATAAATAACGGGGGGGCCTACGAGCAGTACTTC. Protein: CASSINNGGAYEQYF. This rearrangement joins TRBV19 to TRBJ2-7; 8 bases line up with TRBD2. There are 15 residues in the CDR3. Germline V gene data show CDR1 as LNHDA and CDR2 as SQIVND (reference sequence). V gave up 2 bases and J gave up 2 bases; unmatched junction bases: 5. Looking up the rest from reference TRBV19 and TRBJ2-7 gives the full variable domain: DGGITQSPKYLFRKEGQNVTLSCEQNLNHDAMYWYRQDPGQGLRLIYYSQIVNDFQKGDIAEGYSVSREKKESFPLTVTSAQKNPTAFYLCASSINNGGAYEQYFGPGTRLTVT.

This rearrangement joins TRBV7-9 to TRBJ2-1; 9 nucleotides align to TRBD2. The germline V gene has CDR1 SEHNR and CDR2 FQNEAQ (reference sequence). V trimming: 5 bases; J trimming: 7 bases; junction bases outside the gene matches: 6. The CDR3 is 14 residues long. In nucleotides, the CDR3 is TGTGCCAGCAGCCTCGGACTAGCGATGAATGAGCAGTTCTTC. Amino acids: CASSLGLAMNEQFF.

The chain employs TRBV20-1 and TRBJ2-7, with no clear D. CDR3 size: 13 residues. V gave up 1 base and J gave up 2 bases, with 9 bases separating them. CDR1 is DFQATT and CDR2 is SNEGSKA in the germline V gene (reference sequence). CDR3 DNA sequence: TGCAGTGCTAGAGTGTGGGGTCCCTACGAGCAGTACTTC. Its protein is CSARVWGPYEQYF.

The sample holds many counts of this clonotype. The V call is TRBV6-5, the J call TRBJ2-7, with no clear D. V was clipped by 0 bases and J by 0 bases, with 12 bases between them. CDR3 size: 16 residues. Germline V lookup: CDR1 MNHEY, CDR2 SVGAGI. This CDR3 reads CASSYSQAVSSYEQYF. In nucleotides, the CDR3 is TGTGCCAGCAGTTACTCCCAGGCTGTAAGCTCCTACGAGCAGTACTTC.

This chain links TRBV28 with TRBJ2-7, with D perhaps matching TRBD1 (5 bases). CDR1 and CDR2 (germline): MDHEN, SYDVKM. V lost 1 base and J lost 2, with 9 bases in between. CDR3 length equals 14 residues. The CDR3 loop reads CASSLSQAPYEQYF. The CDR3 coding sequence is TGTGCCAGCAGTTTATCACAGGCTCCCTACGAGCAGTACTTC.

This rearrangement joins TRBV6-2 or TRBV6-3 to TRBJ1-5; D might be TRBD1 (5 bases). This CDR3 is 14 amino acids long. V lost 6 bases and J 2 bases, leaving 11 bases between the germline ends. The germline V gene has CDR1 MNHEY and CDR2 SVGEGT. The CDR3 is CASRKRGGNQPQHF. The CDR3, as DNA: TGTGCCAGCAGAAAACGGGGGGGCAATCAGCCCCAGCATTTT.

This clonotype showed up many times. CDR3 sequence (DNA): TGTGCCAGCAGCTCGGGAGGACCGTACAATGAGCAGTTCTTC. As protein: CASSSGGPYNEQFF. This chain joins TRBV7-2 and TRBJ2-1, with 7 bases fitting TRBD2. This CDR3 region has 14 residues. Germline V gene data show CDR1 as SGHTA and CDR2 as FQGNSA. V lost 4 bases to trimming and J lost 4 bases; unmatched junction nucleotides: 4.

This clonotype showed up just a few times. This chain uses TRBV10-3 with TRBJ2-7; perhaps D is TRBD1 or TRBD2 (5 bases each). The CDR3 runs to 15 residues. V lost 0 bases and J 2 bases, leaving 11 bases between the germline ends. Germline V gene sequence: CDR1 ENHRY, CDR2 SYGVKD. The DNA of the CDR3 is TGTGCCATCAGTGAGTCGACTCGGGGCCCCTACGAGCAGTACTTC. Residues: CAISESTRGPYEQYF.

This clonotype appeared many times. The V gene is TRBV12-3 or TRBV12-4, the J gene TRBJ1-5; maybe TRBD1 (5 bases). CDR3 length: 15 amino acids. The V gene lost 2 bases and the J gene lost 1 base, with 9 bases spanning the gap. CDR3 sequence reads: CASSLQGTSNQPQHF. The CDR3 DNA reads as TGTGCCAGCAGTTTACAGGGTACCAGCAATCAGCCCCAGCATTTT.

The gene calls are TRBV5-1 and TRBJ2-1, with TRBD2 matching 14 bases. Germline trimming cut 4 bases from V and 7 bases from J; bases unmatched to any gene: 13. Germline V CDR1 and CDR2: SGHRS, YFSETQ. There are 18 residues in the CDR3. The CDR3 region has the DNA TGCGCCAGCAGCCCCGGGACTAGCGGGAGTTTGAGGGTTAATGAGCAGTTCTTC. Residues: CASSPGTSGSLRVNEQFF. Based on the CDR3 plus reference TRBV5-1 and TRBJ2-1, the full variable domain is KAGVTQTPRYLIKTRGQQVTLSCSPISGHRSVSWYQQTPGQGLQFLFEYFSETQRNKGNFPGRFSGRQFSNSRSEMNVSTLELGDSALYLCASSPGTSGSLRVNEQFFGPGTRLTVL.

The V and J genes are TRBV20-1 and TRBJ2-7; a possible D gene is TRBD1 (6 bases). This CDR3 has 14 residues. V lost 6 bases and J 2 bases, leaving 17 bases between the germline ends. Germline CDR1 DFQATT, CDR2 SNEGSKA (reference sequence). As DNA, the CDR3 is TGCAGTGCAGGGGGTGGGTCATCGACCTACGAGCAGTACTTC. This gives the protein CSAGGGSSTYEQYF.

The sample holds a few counts of this clonotype. The V gene is TRBV25-1, the J gene TRBJ2-2; D gene ambiguous. Germline V gene data show CDR1 as MGHDK and CDR2 as SYGVNS. This CDR3 region has 16 residues. Trimming pared 5 bases from V and 4 bases from J, leaving 17 bases between. The CDR3 DNA reads as TGTGCCAGCAGTCCCCAAGGACCTCTACGCACCGGGGAGCTGTTTTTT. The encoded protein is CASSPQGPLRTGELFF. Supplemented by reference TRBV25-1 and TRBJ2-2, the full variable domain reads EADIYQTPRYLVIGTGKKITLECSQTMGHDKMYWYQQDPGMELHLIHYSYGVNSTEKGDLSSESTVSRIRTEHFPLTLESARPSHTSQYLCASSPQGPLRTGELFFGEGSRLTVL.

V gene TRBV5-1 combines with J gene TRBJ1-2; possible D gene TRBD1, 6 bases. Between the trimmed V and J ends, which lost 4 bases and 2 bases, there was a span of 12 bases. CDR1 and CDR2 from the germline V gene are SGHRS and YFSETQ. The CDR3 sequence is 14 residues long. CDR3 nucleotide sequence: TGCGCCAGCAGCACAGGACAGAAGAACTATGGCTACACCTTC. This translates into CASSTGQKNYGYTF. Drawing the rest from reference TRBV5-1 and TRBJ1-2, the complete variable domain is KAGVTQTPRYLIKTRGQQVTLSCSPISGHRSVSWYQQTPGQGLQFLFEYFSETQRNKGNFPGRFSGRQFSNSRSEMNVSTLELGDSALYLCASSTGQKNYGYTFGSGTRLTVV.

This clonotype was detected a few times. The chain recombines TRBV6-2 or TRBV6-3 with TRBJ2-1; D perhaps matches TRBD1 (5 bases). The CDR3 has 14 amino acids. CDR1 and CDR2 (germline): MNHEY, SVGEGT. Trimming took 7 bases from V and 7 from J, leaving 17 bases between them. The CDR3 coding sequence is TGTGCCAGCAAGGTCATGGGGCTGGTGAATGAGCAGTTCTTC. Translated, it gives CASKVMGLVNEQFF.

V usage is TRBV11-2 and J usage is TRBJ2-5; possible D gene TRBD1, 5 bases. CDR3 length: 15 residues. Trimming pared 5 bases from V and 2 bases from J, leaving 15 bases between. The germline V gene encodes CDR1 SGHAT and CDR2 FQNNGV. CDR3 amino acids: CASSAVRTSQETQYF. The DNA of the CDR3 is TGTGCCAGCAGCGCAGTACGGACATCACAAGAGACCCAGTACTTC.